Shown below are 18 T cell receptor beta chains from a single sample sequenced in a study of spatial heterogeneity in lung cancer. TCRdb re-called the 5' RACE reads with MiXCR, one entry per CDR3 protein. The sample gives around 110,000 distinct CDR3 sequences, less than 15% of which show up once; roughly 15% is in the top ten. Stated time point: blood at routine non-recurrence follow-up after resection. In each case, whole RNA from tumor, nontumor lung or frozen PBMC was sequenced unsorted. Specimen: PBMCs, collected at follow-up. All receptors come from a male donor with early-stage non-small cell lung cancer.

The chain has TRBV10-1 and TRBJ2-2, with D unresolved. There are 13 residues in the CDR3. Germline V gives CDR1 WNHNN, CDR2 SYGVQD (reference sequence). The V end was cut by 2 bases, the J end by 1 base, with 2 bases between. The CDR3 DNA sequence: TGCGCCAGCAGTGAGCGGAACACCGGGGAGCTGTTTTTT. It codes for CASSERNTGELFF.

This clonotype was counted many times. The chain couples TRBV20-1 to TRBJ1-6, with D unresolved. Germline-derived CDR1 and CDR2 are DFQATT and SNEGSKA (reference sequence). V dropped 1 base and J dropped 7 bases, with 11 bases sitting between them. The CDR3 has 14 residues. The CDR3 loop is CSARGQERNSPLHF. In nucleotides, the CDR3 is TGCAGTGCTAGAGGTCAGGAAAGGAATTCACCCCTCCACTTT.

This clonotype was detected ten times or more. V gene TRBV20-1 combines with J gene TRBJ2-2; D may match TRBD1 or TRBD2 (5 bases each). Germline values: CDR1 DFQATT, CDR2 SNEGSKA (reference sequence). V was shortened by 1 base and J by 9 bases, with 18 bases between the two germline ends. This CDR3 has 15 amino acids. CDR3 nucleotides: TGCAGTGCTAGAGGGGACCCGCTAACGGGGAGGGAGCTGTTTTTT. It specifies CSARGDPLTGRELFF.

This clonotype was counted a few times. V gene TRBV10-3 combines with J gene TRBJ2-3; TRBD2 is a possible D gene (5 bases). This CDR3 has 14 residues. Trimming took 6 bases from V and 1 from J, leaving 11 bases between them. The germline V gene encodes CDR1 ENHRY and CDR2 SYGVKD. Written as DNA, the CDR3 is TGTGCCATCAGGGGCCGGACTGGCACAGATACGCAGTATTTT. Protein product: CAIRGRTGTDTQYF.

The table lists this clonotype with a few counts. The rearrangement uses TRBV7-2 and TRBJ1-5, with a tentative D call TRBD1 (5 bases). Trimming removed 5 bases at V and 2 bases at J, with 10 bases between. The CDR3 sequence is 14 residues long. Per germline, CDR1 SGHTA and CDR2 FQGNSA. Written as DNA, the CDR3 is TGTGCCAGCAGCCCAGGGATGGGCAATCAGCCCCAGCATTTT. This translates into CASSPGMGNQPQHF.

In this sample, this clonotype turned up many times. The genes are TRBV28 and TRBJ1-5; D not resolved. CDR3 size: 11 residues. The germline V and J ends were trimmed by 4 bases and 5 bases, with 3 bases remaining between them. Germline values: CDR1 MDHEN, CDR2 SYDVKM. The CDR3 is CASSSYQPQHF. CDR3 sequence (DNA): TGTGCCAGCAGTTCATATCAGCCCCAGCATTTT.

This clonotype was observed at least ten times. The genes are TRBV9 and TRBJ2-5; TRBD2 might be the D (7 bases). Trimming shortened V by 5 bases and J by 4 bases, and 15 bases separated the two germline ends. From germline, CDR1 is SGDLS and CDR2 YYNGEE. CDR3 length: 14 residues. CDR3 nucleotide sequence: TGTGCCAGCAGTTTTAGGGGGGGCGCAGAGACCCAGTACTTC. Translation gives CASSFRGGAETQYF.

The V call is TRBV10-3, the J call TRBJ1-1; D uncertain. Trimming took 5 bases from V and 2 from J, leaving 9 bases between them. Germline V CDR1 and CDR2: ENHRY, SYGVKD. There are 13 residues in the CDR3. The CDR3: CAISSGINTEAFF. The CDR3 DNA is TGTGCCATCAGTTCGGGCATTAACACTGAAGCTTTCTTT.

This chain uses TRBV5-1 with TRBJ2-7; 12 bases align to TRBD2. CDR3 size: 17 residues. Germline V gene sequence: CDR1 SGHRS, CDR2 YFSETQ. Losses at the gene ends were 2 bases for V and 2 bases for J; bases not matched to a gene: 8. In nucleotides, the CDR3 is TGCGCCAGCAGCTTCGGACTAGCGGGGACGACGCCCTACGAGCAGTACTTC. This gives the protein CASSFGLAGTTPYEQYF. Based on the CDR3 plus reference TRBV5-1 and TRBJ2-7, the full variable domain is KAGVTQTPRYLIKTRGQQVTLSCSPISGHRSVSWYQQTPGQGLQFLFEYFSETQRNKGNFPGRFSGRQFSNSRSEMNVSTLELGDSALYLCASSFGLAGTTPYEQYFGPGTRLTVT.

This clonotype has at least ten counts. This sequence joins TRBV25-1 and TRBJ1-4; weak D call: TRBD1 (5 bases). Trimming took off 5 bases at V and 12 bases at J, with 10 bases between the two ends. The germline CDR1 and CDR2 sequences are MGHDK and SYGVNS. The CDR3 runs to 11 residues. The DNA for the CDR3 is TGTGCCAGCAGTTTGGCGGGGCAACTGTTTTTT. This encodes CASSLAGQLFF.

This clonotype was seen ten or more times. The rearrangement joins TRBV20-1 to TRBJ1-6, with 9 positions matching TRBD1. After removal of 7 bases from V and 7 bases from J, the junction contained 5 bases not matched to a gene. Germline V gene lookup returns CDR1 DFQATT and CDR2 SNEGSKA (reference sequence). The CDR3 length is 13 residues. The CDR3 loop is CSGEGQGNSPLHF. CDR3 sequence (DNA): TGCAGTGGAGAAGGACAGGGGAATTCACCCCTCCACTTT.

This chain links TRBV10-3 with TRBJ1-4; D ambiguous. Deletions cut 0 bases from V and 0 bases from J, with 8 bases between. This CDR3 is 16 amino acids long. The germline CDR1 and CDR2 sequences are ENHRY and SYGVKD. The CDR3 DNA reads TGTGCCATCAGTGAGTCGGGATTGTCAACTAATGAAAAACTGTTTTTT. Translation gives CAISESGLSTNEKLFF.

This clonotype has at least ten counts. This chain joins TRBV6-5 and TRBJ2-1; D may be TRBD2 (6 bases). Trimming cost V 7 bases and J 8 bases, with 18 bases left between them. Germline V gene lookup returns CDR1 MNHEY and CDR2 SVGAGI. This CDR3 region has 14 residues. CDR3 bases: TGTGCCAGCAAACGATACGGGGGTGACGATGAGCAGTTCTTC. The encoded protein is CASKRYGGDDEQFF.

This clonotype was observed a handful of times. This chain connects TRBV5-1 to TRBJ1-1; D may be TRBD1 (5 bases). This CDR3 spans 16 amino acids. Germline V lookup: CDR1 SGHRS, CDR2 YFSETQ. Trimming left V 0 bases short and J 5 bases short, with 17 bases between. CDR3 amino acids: CASSLGSTGERTEAFF. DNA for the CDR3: TGCGCCAGCAGCTTGGGATCTACAGGAGAGAGGACTGAAGCTTTCTTT.

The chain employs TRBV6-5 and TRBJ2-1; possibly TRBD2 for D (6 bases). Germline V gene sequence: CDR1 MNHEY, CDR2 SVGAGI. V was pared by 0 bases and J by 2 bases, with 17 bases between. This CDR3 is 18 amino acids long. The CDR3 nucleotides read TGTGCCAGCAGTTACTCGATCGGGACTGGGAGTCCCTACAATGAGCAGTTCTTC. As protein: CASSYSIGTGSPYNEQFF.

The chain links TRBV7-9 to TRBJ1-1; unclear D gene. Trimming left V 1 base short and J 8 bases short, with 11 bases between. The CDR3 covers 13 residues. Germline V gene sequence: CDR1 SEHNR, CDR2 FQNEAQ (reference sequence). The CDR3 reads CASSLVVFGEAFF. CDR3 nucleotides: TGTGCCAGCAGCTTAGTAGTGTTCGGCGAAGCTTTCTTT.

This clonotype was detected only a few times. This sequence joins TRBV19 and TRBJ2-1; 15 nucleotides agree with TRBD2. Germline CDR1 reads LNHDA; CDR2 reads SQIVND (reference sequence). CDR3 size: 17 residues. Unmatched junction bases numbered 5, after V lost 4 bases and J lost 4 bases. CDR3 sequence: CASSTGTSGGRYNEQFF. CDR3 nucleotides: TGTGCCAGTAGTACCGGGACTAGCGGGGGGAGGTACAATGAGCAGTTCTTC.

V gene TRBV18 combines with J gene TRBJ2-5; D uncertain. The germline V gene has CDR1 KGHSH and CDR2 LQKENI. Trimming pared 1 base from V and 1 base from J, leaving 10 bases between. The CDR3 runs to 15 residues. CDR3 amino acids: CASSPLNGIQETQYF. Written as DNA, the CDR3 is TGTGCCAGCTCACCACTGAACGGAATCCAAGAGACCCAGTACTTC.